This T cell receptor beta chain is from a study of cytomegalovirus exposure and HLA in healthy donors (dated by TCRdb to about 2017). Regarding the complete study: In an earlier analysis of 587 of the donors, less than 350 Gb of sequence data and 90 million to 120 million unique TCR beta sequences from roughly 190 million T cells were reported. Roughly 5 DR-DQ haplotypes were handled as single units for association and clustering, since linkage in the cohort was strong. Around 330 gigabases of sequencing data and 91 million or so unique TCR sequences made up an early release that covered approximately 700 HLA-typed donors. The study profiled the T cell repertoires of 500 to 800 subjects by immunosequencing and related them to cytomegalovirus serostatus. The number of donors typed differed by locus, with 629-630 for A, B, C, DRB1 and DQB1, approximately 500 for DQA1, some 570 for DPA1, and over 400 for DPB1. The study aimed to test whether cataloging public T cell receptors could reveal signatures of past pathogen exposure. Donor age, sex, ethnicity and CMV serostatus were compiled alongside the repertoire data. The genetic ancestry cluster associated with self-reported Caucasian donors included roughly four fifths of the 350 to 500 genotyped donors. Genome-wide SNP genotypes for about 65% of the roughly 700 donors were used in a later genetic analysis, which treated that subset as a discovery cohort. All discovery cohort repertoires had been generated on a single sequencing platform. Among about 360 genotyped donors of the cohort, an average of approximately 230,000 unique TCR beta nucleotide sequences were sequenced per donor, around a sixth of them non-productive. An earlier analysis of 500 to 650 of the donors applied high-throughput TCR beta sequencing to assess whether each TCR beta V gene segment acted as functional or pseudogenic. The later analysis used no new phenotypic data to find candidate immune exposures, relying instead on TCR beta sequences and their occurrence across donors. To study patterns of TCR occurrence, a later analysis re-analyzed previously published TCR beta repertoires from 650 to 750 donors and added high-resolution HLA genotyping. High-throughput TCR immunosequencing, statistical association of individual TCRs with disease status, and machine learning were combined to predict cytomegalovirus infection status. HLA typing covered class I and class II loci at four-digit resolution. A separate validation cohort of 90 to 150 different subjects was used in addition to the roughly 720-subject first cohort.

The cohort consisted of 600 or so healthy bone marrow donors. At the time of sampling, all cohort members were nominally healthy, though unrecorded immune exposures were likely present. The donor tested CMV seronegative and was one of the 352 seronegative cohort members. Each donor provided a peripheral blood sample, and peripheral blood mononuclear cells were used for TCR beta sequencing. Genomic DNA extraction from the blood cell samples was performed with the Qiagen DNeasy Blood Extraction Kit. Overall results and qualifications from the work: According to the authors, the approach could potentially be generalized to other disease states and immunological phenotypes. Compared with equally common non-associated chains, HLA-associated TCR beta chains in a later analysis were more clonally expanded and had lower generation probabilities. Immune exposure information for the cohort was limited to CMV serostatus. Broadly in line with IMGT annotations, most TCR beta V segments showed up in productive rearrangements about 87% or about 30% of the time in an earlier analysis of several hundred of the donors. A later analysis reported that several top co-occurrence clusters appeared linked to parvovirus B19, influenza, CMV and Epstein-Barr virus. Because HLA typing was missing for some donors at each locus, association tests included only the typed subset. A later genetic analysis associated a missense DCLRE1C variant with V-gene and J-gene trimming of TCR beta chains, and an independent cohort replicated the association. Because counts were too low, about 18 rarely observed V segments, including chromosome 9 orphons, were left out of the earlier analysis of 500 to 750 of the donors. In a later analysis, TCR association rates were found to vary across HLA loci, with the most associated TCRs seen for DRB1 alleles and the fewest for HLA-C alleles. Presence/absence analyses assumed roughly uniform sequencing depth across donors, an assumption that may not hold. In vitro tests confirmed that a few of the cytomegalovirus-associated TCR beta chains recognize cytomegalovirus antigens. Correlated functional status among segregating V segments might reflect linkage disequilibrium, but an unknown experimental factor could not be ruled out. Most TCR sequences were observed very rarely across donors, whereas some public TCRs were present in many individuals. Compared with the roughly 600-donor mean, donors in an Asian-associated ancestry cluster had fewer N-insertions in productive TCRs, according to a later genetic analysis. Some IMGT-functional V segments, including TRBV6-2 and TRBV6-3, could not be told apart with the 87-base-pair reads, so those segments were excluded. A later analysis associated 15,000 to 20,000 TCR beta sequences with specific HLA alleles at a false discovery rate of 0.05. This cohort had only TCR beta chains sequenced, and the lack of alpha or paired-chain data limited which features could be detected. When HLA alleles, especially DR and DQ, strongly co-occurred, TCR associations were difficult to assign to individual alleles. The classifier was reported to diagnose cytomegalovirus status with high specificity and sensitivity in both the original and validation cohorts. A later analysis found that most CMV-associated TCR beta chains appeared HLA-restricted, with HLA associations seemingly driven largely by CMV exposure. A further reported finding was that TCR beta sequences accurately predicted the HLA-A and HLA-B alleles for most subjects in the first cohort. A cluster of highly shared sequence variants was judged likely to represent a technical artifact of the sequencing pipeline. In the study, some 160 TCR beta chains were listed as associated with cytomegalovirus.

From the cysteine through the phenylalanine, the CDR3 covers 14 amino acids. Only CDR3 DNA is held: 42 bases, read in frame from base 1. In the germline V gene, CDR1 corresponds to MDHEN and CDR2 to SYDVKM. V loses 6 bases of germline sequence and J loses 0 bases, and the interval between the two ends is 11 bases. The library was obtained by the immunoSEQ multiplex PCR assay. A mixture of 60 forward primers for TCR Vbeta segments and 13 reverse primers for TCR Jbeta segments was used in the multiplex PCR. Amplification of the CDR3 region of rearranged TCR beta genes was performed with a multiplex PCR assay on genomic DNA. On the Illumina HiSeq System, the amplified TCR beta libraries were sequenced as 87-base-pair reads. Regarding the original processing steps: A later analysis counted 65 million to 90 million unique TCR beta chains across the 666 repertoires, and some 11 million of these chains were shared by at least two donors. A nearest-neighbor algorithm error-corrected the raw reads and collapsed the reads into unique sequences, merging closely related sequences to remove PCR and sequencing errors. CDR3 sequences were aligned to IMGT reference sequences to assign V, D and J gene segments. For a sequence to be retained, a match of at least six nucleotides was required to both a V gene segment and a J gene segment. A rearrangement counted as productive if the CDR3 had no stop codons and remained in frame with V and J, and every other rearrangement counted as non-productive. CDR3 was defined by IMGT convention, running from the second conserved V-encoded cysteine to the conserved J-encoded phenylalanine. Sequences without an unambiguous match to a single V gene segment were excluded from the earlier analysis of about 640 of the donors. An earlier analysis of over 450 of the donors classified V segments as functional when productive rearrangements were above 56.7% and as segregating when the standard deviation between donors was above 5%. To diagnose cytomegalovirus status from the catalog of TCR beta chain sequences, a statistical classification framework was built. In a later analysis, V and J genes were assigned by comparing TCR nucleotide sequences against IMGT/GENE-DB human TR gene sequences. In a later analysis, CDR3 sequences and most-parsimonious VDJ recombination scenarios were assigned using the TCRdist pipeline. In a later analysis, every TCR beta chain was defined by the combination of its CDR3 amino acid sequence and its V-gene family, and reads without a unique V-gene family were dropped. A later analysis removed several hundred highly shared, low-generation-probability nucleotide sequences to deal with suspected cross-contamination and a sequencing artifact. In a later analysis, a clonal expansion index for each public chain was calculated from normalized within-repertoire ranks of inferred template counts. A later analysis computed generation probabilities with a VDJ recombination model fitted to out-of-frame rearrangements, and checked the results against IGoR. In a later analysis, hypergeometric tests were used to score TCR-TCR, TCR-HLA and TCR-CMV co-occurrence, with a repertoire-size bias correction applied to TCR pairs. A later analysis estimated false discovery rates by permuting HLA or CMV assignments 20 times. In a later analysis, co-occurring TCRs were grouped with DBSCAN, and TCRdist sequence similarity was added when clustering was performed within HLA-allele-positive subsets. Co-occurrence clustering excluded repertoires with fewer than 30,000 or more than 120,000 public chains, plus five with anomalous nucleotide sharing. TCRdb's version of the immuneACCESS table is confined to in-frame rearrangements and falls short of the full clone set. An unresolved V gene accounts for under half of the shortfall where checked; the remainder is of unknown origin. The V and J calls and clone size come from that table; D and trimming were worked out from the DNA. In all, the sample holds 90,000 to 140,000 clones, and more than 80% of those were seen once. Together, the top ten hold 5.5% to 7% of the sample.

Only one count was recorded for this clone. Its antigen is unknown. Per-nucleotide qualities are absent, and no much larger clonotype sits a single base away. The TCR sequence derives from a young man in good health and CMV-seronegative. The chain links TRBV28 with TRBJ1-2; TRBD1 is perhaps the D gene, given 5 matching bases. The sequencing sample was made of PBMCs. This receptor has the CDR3 CASRLSTANYGYTF. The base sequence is TGTGCCAGCAGGCTCTCGACAGCTAACTATGGCTACACCTTC.